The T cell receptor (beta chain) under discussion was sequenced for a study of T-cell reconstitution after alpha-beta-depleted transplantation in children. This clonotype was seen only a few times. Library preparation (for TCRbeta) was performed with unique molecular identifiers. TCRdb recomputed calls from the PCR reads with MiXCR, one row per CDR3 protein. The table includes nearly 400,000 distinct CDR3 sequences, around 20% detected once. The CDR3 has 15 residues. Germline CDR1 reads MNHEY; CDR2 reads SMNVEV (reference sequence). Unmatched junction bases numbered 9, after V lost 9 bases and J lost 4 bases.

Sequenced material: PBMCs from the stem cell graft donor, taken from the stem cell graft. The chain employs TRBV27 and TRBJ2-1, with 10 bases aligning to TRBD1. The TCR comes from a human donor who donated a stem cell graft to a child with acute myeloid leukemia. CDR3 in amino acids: CASRETGGSYNEQFF. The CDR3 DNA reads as TGTGCCAGTCGCGAGACAGGGGGCTCGTACAATGAGCAGTTCTTC.